These 19 T cell receptor beta chains were sequenced from one sample in a study of blood T cell repertoires in COVID-19 (dated by TCRdb to about 2020). Libraries were made using the immunoSEQ multiplex PCR assay. TCRdb mirrors the immuneACCESS table, restricted to in-frame sequences. Some clones are absent from its copies; in checked studies, under half trace to an unresolved V gene, and the reason for the others is unknown. This sample is represented by about 100,000 clones; roughly 83% of them were singletons. The ten largest clonotypes hold over 4% of the sample. The sequenced sample was peripheral blood. These receptors came from a human donor in a cohort sampled during active COVID-19.

The chain joins TRBV27 to TRBJ1-3, with a tentative D call TRBD1 (5 bases). There are 15 residues in the CDR3. In germline, CDR1 is MNHEY, CDR2 SMNVEV (reference sequence). The V end was cut by 3 bases, the J end by 4 bases, with 13 bases between. CDR3: CASSFQQGAGNTIYF. The CDR3 nucleotides are TGTGCCAGCAGTTTCCAGCAGGGCGCGGGAAACACCATATATTTT.

CDR3 protein: CAWSRDTEKLFF. CDR3 coding DNA: TGTGCCTGGAGCCGGGACACGGAAAAACTGTTTTTT. The chain couples TRBV30 to TRBJ1-4; weak D call: TRBD1 (6 bases). The CDR3 is 12 residues long. The V and J ends lost 3 bases and 8 bases respectively, with 10 bases between them. CDR1 and CDR2 (germline): GTSNPN, SVGIG (reference sequence).

This clone appeared once. The chain uses TRBV18 and TRBJ2-1; 9 bases align to TRBD1. The junction had 11 bases not matched to a gene; V was cut back by 5 bases and J by 9 bases. The V gene's germline CDR1 is KGHSH and CDR2 LQKENI. The CDR3 totals 15 residues. The CDR3: CASSNRDRVAAEQFF. The CDR3 DNA is TGTGCCAGCTCAAACCGGGACAGGGTGGCGGCTGAGCAGTTCTTC. Using reference TRBV18 and TRBJ2-1 for the parts outside the CDR3, the full variable domain is NAGVMQNPRHLVRRRGQEARLRCSPMKGHSHVYWYRQLPEEGLKFMVYLQKENIIDESGMPKERFSAEFPKEGPSILRIQQVVRGDSAAYFCASSNRDRVAAEQFFGPGTRLTVL.

The chain recombines TRBV5-6 with TRBJ2-7; tentative D call: TRBD1 (6 bases). CDR1 is SGHDT, CDR2 YYEEEE, per germline. This CDR3 is 11 amino acids long. DNA of the CDR3: TGTGCCAGCAGCGACGGACAGCCTCCCTTTGTC. It specifies CASSDGQPPFV.

CDR3 loop: CASSWTGGTDTEAFF. In nucleotides, the CDR3 is TGTGCCAGCAGTTGGACAGGGGGCACGGACACTGAAGCTTTCTTT. The V call is TRBV6-5, the J call TRBJ1-1, with 11 bases identical to TRBD1. The CDR3 extends over 15 amino acids. V dropped 4 bases and J dropped 3; count of bases not matched to a gene: 4. Germline-derived CDR1 and CDR2 are MNHEY and SVGAGI.

The CDR3 here is CASSRGGLRDEQFF. In DNA, the CDR3 is TGTGCCAGCAGCAGAGGAGGGCTACGGGATGAGCAGTTCTTC. The gene calls are TRBV7-2 and TRBJ2-1; a possible D gene is TRBD2 (6 bases). The CDR3 runs 14 residues. Trimming took 5 bases from V and 8 from J, leaving 16 bases between them. Germline CDR1 is SGHTA and CDR2 is FQGNSA.

The genes are TRBV6-2 or TRBV6-3 and TRBJ2-7; 8 bases are a match to TRBD1. The CDR3 has 20 residues. Unmatched junction bases numbered 24, after V lost 2 bases and J lost 6 bases. Germline V gives CDR1 MNHEY, CDR2 SVGEGT. In DNA, the CDR3 is TGTGCCAGCAGTTACAATCGGCAGGGGGCCTTAAAGATAAGGATTTTCGAGCAGTACTTC. Its protein product is CASSYNRQGALKIRIFEQYF.

This rearrangement joins TRBV5-1 to TRBJ2-1, with TRBD2 matching over 11 bases. J gave up 7 bases and V 5 bases, and 8 bases lay outside the gene matches. There are 15 residues in the CDR3. Germline V lookup: CDR1 SGHRS, CDR2 YFSETQ. DNA of the CDR3: TGCGCCAGCAGTTCCCTAGCGGGAGGTGCGAATGAGCAGTTCTTC. It is translated as CASSSLAGGANEQFF.

The chain couples TRBV5-1 to TRBJ2-1; D unclear. From germline, CDR1 is SGHRS and CDR2 YFSETQ. The ends were cut back, 2 bases at V and 6 bases at J, with 6 bases in the middle. The CDR3 has 12 residues. The CDR3 sequence: CASSLTVNEQFF. For the CDR3, the DNA is TGCGCCAGCAGCTTAACAGTCAATGAGCAGTTCTTC.

This clone appeared once. V is TRBV2 and J is TRBJ1-2; 7 nucleotides agree with TRBD1. Germline CDR1 reads SNHLY; CDR2 reads FYNNEI. V lost 11 bases to trimming and J lost 8 bases; unmatched junction nucleotides: 14. The CDR3 extends over 13 amino acids. The CDR3 reads CAGAYRQGTGYTF. Here the CDR3 DNA reads TGTGCCGGGGCCTACAGACAGGGAACAGGCTACACCTTC.

J is TRBJ1-1 and V is TRBV7-2, with 8 bases matching TRBD1. V shed 5 bases and J 2 bases; nucleotides not matched to a gene: 4. The CDR3 loop spans 14 amino acids. From germline, CDR1 is SGHTA and CDR2 FQGNSA. The DNA for the CDR3 is TGTGCCAGCAGCATCCAGGGGGCAAACACTGAAGCTTTCTTT. Encoded protein: CASSIQGANTEAFF.

This chain uses TRBV5-6 with TRBJ1-2, with 11 bases lining up with TRBD1. Germline CDR1 reads SGHDT; CDR2 reads YYEEEE. This CDR3 region has 16 residues. V was clipped by 3 bases and J by 0 bases; unmatched bases: 4. This chain's CDR3 is CASSYGQGAPNYGYTF. The DNA of the CDR3 is TGTGCCAGCAGCTACGGACAGGGGGCTCCTAACTATGGCTACACCTTC.

V and J are TRBV12-3 or TRBV12-4 and TRBJ1-5; 7 bases match TRBD1. The CDR3 spans 13 residues. V trimming: 6 bases; J trimming: 12 bases; junction bases outside the gene matches: 11. CDR3 DNA: TGTGCCAGCAGCCGAGTAGACAGGGCCTACCAGCATTTT. As protein: CASSRVDRAYQHF.

V is TRBV7-9 and J is TRBJ2-2, with 7 bases matching TRBD1. The CDR3 spans 14 residues. Germline V gene lookup returns CDR1 SEHNR and CDR2 FQNEAQ (reference sequence). The J segment lost 6 bases and the V segment lost 3 bases, leaving 4 bases of the junction unmatched. This CDR3 reads CASSLGQSAGELFF. Here the CDR3 DNA reads TGTGCCAGCAGCTTGGGACAGTCCGCCGGGGAGCTGTTTTTT.

CDR3: CASSQSLDRARGYTF. DNA of the CDR3: TGTGCCAGCAGCCAAAGCCTGGACAGGGCGCGAGGCTACACCTTC. The chain uses TRBV5-5 and TRBJ1-2; 8 bases agree with TRBD1. Trimming removed 4 bases from V and 8 bases from J; junction bases left unmatched: 13. In germline, CDR1 is SGHKS, CDR2 YYEKEE (reference sequence). The CDR3 covers 15 residues.

This clone was seen only once. The chain uses TRBV6-6 and TRBJ2-1, with 13 positions matching TRBD2. V lost 2 bases and J lost 9; bases outside the gene matches: 4. Germline V lookup: CDR1 MNHNY, CDR2 SVGAGI (reference sequence). The CDR3 is made up of 15 amino acids. The CDR3 protein is CASSYPGLAGSEQFF. The CDR3 DNA sequence: TGTGCCAGCAGTTACCCGGGACTAGCGGGAAGTGAGCAGTTCTTC.

This clone was detected only once. V is TRBV12-3 or TRBV12-4 and J is TRBJ1-1; unclear D gene. V was clipped by 3 bases and J by 4 bases, with 9 bases between them. The CDR3 sequence is 13 residues long. CDR3 amino acids: CASSLKGGTEAFF. For the CDR3, the DNA is TGTGCCAGCAGTTTGAAGGGAGGCACTGAAGCTTTCTTT.

The V gene is TRBV28, the J gene TRBJ1-5; D not certain. The CDR3 runs to 14 residues. Trimming shortened V by 5 bases and J by 0 bases, and 8 bases separated the two germline ends. CDR1 is MDHEN and CDR2 is SYDVKM in the germline V gene. The CDR3 bases are TGTGCCAGCAGTCCCCCTCCTAGCAATCAGCCCCAGCATTTT. This gives the protein CASSPPPSNQPQHF. Combining the CDR3 with reference TRBV28 and TRBJ1-5 gives the whole variable domain DVKVTQSSRYLVKRTGEKVFLECVQDMDHENMFWYRQDPGLGLRLIYFSYDVKMKEKGDIPEGYSVSREKKERFSLILESASTNQTSMYLCASSPPPSNQPQHFGDGTRLSIL.

J is TRBJ1-4 and V is TRBV7-9, with TRBD1 matching 9 bases. This CDR3 region has 14 residues. Per germline, CDR1 SEHNR and CDR2 FQNEAQ (reference sequence). With 5 bases clipped from V and 7 bases from J, the junction kept 5 bases outside the gene matches. The CDR3 region is CASSPGTGSEKLFF. CDR3 bases: TGTGCCAGCAGCCCCGGGACAGGGAGTGAAAAACTGTTTTTT.